This TCR beta chain was observed in a study of monozygotic twins with inflammatory bowel disease. No DNA is given; TCRdb re-called the 5' RACE reads and lists each CDR3 protein once. This table holds 200,000 to 250,000 distinct CDR3 sequences. Germline values: CDR1 PRHDT, CDR2 FYEKMQ (reference sequence). The CDR3 spans 15 residues. The study's findings and limits: Neither one strong signal nor one clonotype associated with IBD was supported.

Worth noting for this clonotype: Its cognate antigen is unknown.

Sequences were obtained from blood. This TCR was sampled from a human donor with ulcerative colitis or Crohn's disease, or a healthy co-twin of an affected twin (not recorded which). V and J are TRBV13 and TRBJ2-5; no DNA is available, so the TRBD2 call from TCRdb remains unchecked. CDR3 in amino acids: CASSFGGTLQETQYF.